The clone carrying this T cell receptor (beta chain) was seen more than once but under ten times. What it binds is unknown. This sample stems from a study of blood T cells in healthy people across ages. Study details: T cells yielded about one barcoded beta molecule per two cells through template switching.

This CDR3 is 13 amino acids long. With 4 bases removed from V and 5 bases from J, the gap between germline ends came to 12 bases. Germline V CDR1 and CDR2: MDHEN, SYDVKM. The study's findings and limits: Because donor CMV status was unknown, expanded clonotype changes were possibly confounded. The recorded TCR beta diversity per million T cells decreased in a roughly linear manner with age.

PCR was performed a second time for about 7 to 12 cycles using a sample-barcoded 5' primer and a J-beta primer mix. TCRdb reprocessed the 5' RACE reads with MiXCR, giving one entry per CDR3 protein. Of 1.5 million or so distinct CDR3 sequences in the sample, around 40% are singletons; the top ten hold about 4%. This rearrangement joins TRBV28 to TRBJ2-7; D not certain. Sequenced material: blood. The receptor's source is a woman aged 18-29 years in good health. Here the CDR3 DNA reads TGTGCCAGCAGTTCGGCCTCCCCGGACGAGCAGTACTTC. It codes for CASSSASPDEQYF.